This TCR beta chain comes out of a study of blood T cell repertoires in COVID-19. Whole-study context: T cells, B-cell-depleted T cells, or PBMCs provided the cDNA or gDNA that served as material.

Assay used: immunoSEQ multiplex PCR; TCRdb lists only in-frame clones, some missing. Of under 150,000 clones in the sample, 65% to 85% were seen once. This sequence was found in a man aged 50-60 years with acute or convalescent COVID-19. The sample taken for sequencing was peripheral blood.

CDR3 protein: CASSSRGTEAFF. CDR3 sequence (DNA): TGTGCCAGCAGCTCGCGGGGCACTGAAGCTTTCTTT. The chain has TRBV11-2 and TRBJ1-1; D is unclear. The germline V and J ends were trimmed by 4 bases and 4 bases, with 7 bases remaining between them. The CDR3 has 12 residues. Germline CDR1 reads SGHAT; CDR2 reads FQNNGV.